The rows below give T cell receptor beta chains drawn from one sample of a study of somatic mutations in cytotoxic T cells in rheumatoid arthritis. Repertoires were generated with immunoSEQ multiplex PCR, while TCRdb's copy carries only in-frame clones and drops some. The table shows 25,000 to 30,000 clones, with roughly 82% occurring only once. Source material: CD8+ T cells sorted from blood. All receptors derive from a man in his fifties in good health. Each CDR3 is given with its conserved first and last residue. The D gene is left open where the match is weak. Expanded clones are given a class, and other clones once, few, many or no size at all.

clone size: -; D gene: TRBD2; J gene: TRBJ2-7; V gene: TRBV5-1; CDR3 DNA: TGCGCCAGCAGCTCCCCCCGAGCAGCGGGAGGCGCCGAGCAGTACTTC; CDR3 protein: CASSSPRAAGGAEQYF
clone size: -; D gene: -; J gene: TRBJ2-7; V gene: TRBV11-3; CDR3 DNA: TGTGCCAGCAGCTTAAATCGGCAGGGTTTGTCCTACGAGCAGTACTTC; CDR3 protein: CASSLNRQGLSYEQYF
clone size: -; D gene: -; J gene: TRBJ1-3; V gene: TRBV9; CDR3 DNA: TGTGCCAGCAGCGTAGAAGGGTTATCTGGAAACACCATATATTTT; CDR3 protein: CASSVEGLSGNTIYF
clone size: -; D gene: -; J gene: TRBJ2-7; V gene: TRBV7-6; CDR3 DNA: TGTGCCAGCAGCTTAAGGTCAGTTGGAACCTTCGAGCAGTACTTC; CDR3 protein: CASSLRSVGTFEQYF
clone size: -; D gene: -; J gene: TRBJ2-7; V gene: TRBV5-6; CDR3 DNA: TGTGCCAGCAGCTTGGGGGGGACCCCCTACGAGCAGTACTTC; CDR3 protein: CASSLGGTPYEQYF
clone size: -; D gene: -; J gene: TRBJ1-1; V gene: TRBV5-1; CDR3 DNA: TGCGCCAGCAGCCCTCAACAGGGAGGAACTGAAGCTTTCTTT; CDR3 protein: CASSPQQGGTEAFF
clone size: -; D gene: TRBD2; J gene: TRBJ2-1; V gene: TRBV7-8; CDR3 DNA: TGTGCCAGCAGCCCCCCCGGGAGGCCCTCCTACAATGAGCAGTTCTTC; CDR3 protein: CASSPPGRPSYNEQFF
clone size: -; D gene: -; J gene: TRBJ2-7; V gene: TRBV4-1; CDR3 DNA: TGCGCCAGCAGCCTGCACCTAGCTGGATTCTACGAGCAGTACTTC; CDR3 protein: CASSLHLAGFYEQYF
clone size: once; D gene: -; J gene: TRBJ1-2; V gene: TRBV9; CDR3 DNA: TGTGCCAGCAGCGTAGATAGGACGAGGGGTATTGGCTACACCTTC; CDR3 protein: CASSVDRTRGIGYTF
clone size: -; D gene: -; J gene: TRBJ1-5; V gene: TRBV5-5; CDR3 DNA: TGTGCCAGCAGCTTGGAACGGTTAAATCAGCCCCAGCATTTT; CDR3 protein: CASSLERLNQPQHF
clone size: once; D gene: -; J gene: TRBJ2-5; V gene: TRBV5-3; CDR3 DNA: TGTGCCAGAAGCTTTGGACGTCAAATCGTTGGCGACCAAGAGACCCAGTACTTC; CDR3 protein: CARSFGRQIVGDQETQYF
clone size: few; D gene: -; J gene: TRBJ2-7; V gene: TRBV28; CDR3 DNA: TGTGCCAGCAGTTTGGCCGGTTCCCCCTCCTACGAGCAGTACTTC; CDR3 protein: CASSLAGSPSYEQYF
clone size: -; D gene: -; J gene: TRBJ1-1; V gene: TRBV6-6; CDR3 DNA: TGTGCCAGCAGTTACTCGAACTATCCTGAGGGAGCTTTCTTT; CDR3 protein: CASSYSNYPEGAFF
clone size: -; D gene: -; J gene: TRBJ1-2; V gene: TRBV7-9; CDR3 DNA: TGTGCCAGCAGCTTAGATCAGGGCTCCAACTATGGCTACACCTTC; CDR3 protein: CASSLDQGSNYGYTF